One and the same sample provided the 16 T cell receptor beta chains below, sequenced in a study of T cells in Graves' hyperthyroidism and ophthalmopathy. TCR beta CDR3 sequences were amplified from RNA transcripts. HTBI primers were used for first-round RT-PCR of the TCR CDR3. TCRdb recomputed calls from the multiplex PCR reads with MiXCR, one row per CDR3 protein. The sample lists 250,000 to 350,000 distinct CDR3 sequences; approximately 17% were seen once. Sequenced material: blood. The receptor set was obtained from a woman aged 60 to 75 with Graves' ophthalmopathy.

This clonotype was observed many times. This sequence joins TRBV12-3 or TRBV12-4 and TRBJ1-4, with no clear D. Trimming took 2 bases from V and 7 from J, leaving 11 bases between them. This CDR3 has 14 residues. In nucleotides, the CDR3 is TGTGCCAGCAGTTTAAGACGGTTACCTGAAAAACTGTTTTTT. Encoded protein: CASSLRRLPEKLFF.

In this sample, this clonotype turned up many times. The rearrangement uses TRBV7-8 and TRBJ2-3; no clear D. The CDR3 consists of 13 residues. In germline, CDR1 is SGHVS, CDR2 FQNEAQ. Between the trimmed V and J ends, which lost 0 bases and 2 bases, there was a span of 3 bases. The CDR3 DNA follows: TGTGCCAGCAGCTTAGCCCCCACAGATACGCAGTATTTT. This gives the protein CASSLAPTDTQYF.

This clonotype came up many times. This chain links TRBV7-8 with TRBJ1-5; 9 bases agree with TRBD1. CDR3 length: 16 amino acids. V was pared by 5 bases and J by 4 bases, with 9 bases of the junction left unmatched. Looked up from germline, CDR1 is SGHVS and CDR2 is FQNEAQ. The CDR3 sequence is CASSKGTGGANQPQHF. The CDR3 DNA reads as TGTGCCAGCAGCAAAGGAACAGGGGGCGCAAATCAGCCCCAGCATTTT.

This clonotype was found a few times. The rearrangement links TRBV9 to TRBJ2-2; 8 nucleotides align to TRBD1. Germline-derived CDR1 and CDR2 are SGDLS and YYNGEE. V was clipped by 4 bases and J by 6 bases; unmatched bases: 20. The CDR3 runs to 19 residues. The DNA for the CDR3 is TGTGCCAGCAGCCCCAGGGCAGGGGGCCTAGCGAATGCCCCCGGGGAGCTGTTTTTT. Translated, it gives CASSPRAGGLANAPGELFF.

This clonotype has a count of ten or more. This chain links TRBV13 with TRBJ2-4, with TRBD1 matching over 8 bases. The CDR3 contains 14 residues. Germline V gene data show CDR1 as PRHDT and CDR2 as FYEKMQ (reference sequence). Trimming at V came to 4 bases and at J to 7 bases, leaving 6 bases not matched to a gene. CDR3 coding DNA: TGTGCCAGCAGCTCCTACAGGGGGGAGAACATTCAGTACTTC. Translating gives CASSSYRGENIQYF.

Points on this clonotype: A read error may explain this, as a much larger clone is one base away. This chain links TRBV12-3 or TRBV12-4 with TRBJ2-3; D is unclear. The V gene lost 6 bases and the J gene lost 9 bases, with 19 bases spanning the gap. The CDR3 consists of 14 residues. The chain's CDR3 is CASSSRTALGTQYF. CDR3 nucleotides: TGTGCCAGCAGCTCTCGCACAGCCCTTGGAACGCAGTATTTT.

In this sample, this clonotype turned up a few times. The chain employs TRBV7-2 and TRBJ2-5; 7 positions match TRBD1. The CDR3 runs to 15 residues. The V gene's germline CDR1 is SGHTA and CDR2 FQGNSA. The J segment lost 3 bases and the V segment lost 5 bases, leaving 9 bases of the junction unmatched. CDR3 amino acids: CASSPQTTGKETQYF. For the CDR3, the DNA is TGTGCCAGCAGCCCACAGACGACAGGGAAAGAGACCCAGTACTTC.

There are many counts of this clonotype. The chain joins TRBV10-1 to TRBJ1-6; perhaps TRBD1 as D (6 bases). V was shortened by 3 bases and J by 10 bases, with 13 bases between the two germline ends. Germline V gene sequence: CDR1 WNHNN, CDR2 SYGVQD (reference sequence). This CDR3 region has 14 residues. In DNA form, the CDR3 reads TGCGCCAGCAGTGACCAGGGGTCGGGGTCACCCCTCCACTTT. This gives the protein CASSDQGSGSPLHF.

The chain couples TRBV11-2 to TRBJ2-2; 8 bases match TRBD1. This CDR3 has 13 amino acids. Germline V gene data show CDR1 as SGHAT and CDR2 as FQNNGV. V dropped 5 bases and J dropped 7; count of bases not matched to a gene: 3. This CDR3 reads CASSADRGGELFF. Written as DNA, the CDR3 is TGTGCCAGCAGCGCAGACAGGGGCGGGGAGCTGTTTTTT.

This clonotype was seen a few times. This CDR3 is CASKRDRHLDTQYF. For the CDR3, the DNA is TGCGCCAGCAAACGGGACAGGCATCTGGATACGCAGTATTTT. V usage is TRBV5-1 and J usage is TRBJ2-3; 8 nucleotides align to TRBD1. The ends lost 6 bases at V and 6 bases at J; junction bases unmatched: 9. CDR1 SGHRS and CDR2 YFSETQ come from the germline V gene. The CDR3 runs 14 residues.

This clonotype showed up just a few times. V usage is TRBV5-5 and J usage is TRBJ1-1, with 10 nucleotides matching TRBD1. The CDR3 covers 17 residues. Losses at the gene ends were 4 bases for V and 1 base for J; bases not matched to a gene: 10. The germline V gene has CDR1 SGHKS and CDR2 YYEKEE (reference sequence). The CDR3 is CASSTGTGARTNTEAFF. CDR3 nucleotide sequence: TGTGCCAGCAGCACAGGGACAGGGGCGAGAACGAACACTGAAGCTTTCTTT.

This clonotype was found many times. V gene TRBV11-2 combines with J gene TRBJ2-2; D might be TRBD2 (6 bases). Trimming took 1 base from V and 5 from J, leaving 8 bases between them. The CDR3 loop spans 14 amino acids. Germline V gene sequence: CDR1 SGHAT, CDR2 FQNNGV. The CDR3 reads CASSLVGGTGELFF. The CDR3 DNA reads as TGTGCCAGCAGCTTAGTGGGGGGTACCGGGGAGCTGTTTTTT.

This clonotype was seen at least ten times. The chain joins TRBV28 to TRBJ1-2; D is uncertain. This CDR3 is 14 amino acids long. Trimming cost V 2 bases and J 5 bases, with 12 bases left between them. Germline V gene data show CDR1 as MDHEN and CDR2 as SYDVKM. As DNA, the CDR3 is TGTGCCAGCAGTTTAGACGTCCCCCCTTATGGCTACACCTTC. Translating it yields CASSLDVPPYGYTF.

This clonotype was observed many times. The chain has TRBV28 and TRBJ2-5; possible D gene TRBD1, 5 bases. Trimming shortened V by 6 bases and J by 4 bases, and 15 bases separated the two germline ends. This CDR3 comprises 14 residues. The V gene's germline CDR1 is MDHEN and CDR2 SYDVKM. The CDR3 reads CASRPDRFSETQYF. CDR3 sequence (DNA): TGTGCCAGCAGGCCTGACAGATTTTCAGAGACCCAGTACTTC.

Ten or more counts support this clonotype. CDR3 in amino acids: CASRSGGSVYGYTF. The CDR3 DNA reads TGTGCCAGCAGATCAGGGGGCTCTGTCTATGGCTACACCTTC. The chain has TRBV6-1 and TRBJ1-2; TRBD1 agrees at 8 bases. Germline V gene sequence: CDR1 MNHNS, CDR2 SASEGT. Unmatched junction bases numbered 7, after V lost 6 bases and J lost 4 bases. The CDR3 consists of 14 residues.

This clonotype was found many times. The DNA of the CDR3 is TGTGCCAGCTTTGACAGCCTCTCCTACGAGCAGTACTTC. Its translation is CASFDSLSYEQYF. The J gene is TRBJ2-7, the V gene TRBV18; tentatively, D is TRBD1 (5 bases). Trimming removed 7 bases at V and 0 bases at J, with 10 bases between. The CDR3 covers 13 residues. The germline CDR1 and CDR2 sequences are KGHSH and LQKENI.